The source of this T cell receptor beta chain is a study of cytomegalovirus exposure and HLA in healthy donors. The study ran its PCR with 60 Vbeta and 13 Jbeta primers. Per the study methods: It was a later analysis that counted tens of millions of unique TCR beta chains, of which some 10 million were shared. The assay was immunoSEQ multiplex PCR, and TCRdb's table has in-frame clones only and misses some. V, J and clone size reflect that table, while D and trimming were determined from the DNA. In the table there are about 85,000 clones, about 70% of which are singletons. Donors in the study were healthy people who gave bone marrow. This clone showed up just a few times. Antigen specificity is unknown. Trimming cost V 0 bases and J 6 bases; bases outside gene matches: 9. From germline, CDR1 is LGHNA and CDR2 YNFKEQ. There are 17 residues in the CDR3. Study observations and caveats: The authors later linked a missense DCLRE1C variant to TCR beta V- and J-gene trimming.

J is TRBJ2-3 and V is TRBV4-2, with 10 positions matching TRBD2. This TCR came from a man aged 30-40 years in good health and CMV-seronegative. Input material: PBMCs. The CDR3 sequence: CASSQEGPAGGSDTQYF. Here the CDR3 DNA reads TGTGCCAGCAGCCAAGAAGGCCCAGCGGGGGGGTCGGATACGCAGTATTTT.